This T cell receptor beta chain emerged from a study of cytomegalovirus exposure and HLA in healthy donors (dated by TCRdb to about 2017). Concerning the study at large: An earlier analysis of roughly 630 of the donors reported approximately 290 Gb of sequence data and approximately 110 million unique TCR beta sequences from around 200 million T cells. Around 330 gigabases of sequencing data and 70 million to 95 million unique TCR sequences made up an early release that covered 500 to 700 HLA-typed donors. Of the 350 to 450 genotyped donors, 81% were placed in the genetic ancestry cluster associated with self-reported Caucasian donors. The study aimed to test whether cataloging public T cell receptors could reveal signatures of past pathogen exposure. The T cell repertoires of 700 or so subjects were profiled by immunosequencing and related to cytomegalovirus serostatus. Besides the first cohort of under 700 subjects, a separate validation cohort made up of 120 different subjects was used. The study combined high-throughput TCR immunosequencing, statistical association of individual TCRs with disease status, and machine learning to predict cytomegalovirus infection status. In a later analysis, previously published TCR beta repertoires from about 670 donors were re-analyzed and high-resolution HLA genotyping was added so that TCR occurrence patterns could be studied. Rather than using new phenotypic data, the later analysis identified candidate immune exposures from TCR beta sequences and from how often those sequences occurred across donors. In an earlier analysis of 587 of the donors, high-throughput TCR beta sequencing was used to judge whether each TCR beta V gene segment behaved as functional or pseudogenic. Donor age, sex, ethnicity and CMV serostatus were collected together with the repertoire data. A later genetic analysis took genome-wide SNP genotypes for about 55% of the roughly 670 donors and used that subset as a discovery cohort. Every repertoire in the discovery cohort had been generated on one and the same sequencing platform. Both class I and class II loci were covered by HLA typing, at four-digit resolution. The number of donors typed differed by locus, with 629-630 for A, B, C, DRB1 and DQB1, roughly 520 for DQA1, approximately 580 for DPA1, and around 430 for DPB1. Roughly 5 DR-DQ haplotypes were handled as single units for association and clustering, since linkage in the cohort was strong. On average, around 240,000 unique TCR beta nucleotide sequences were sequenced per donor among a few hundred genotyped donors of the cohort, with approximately 18% of those sequences being non-productive. The full study reports these points: In a later analysis, several top co-occurrence clusters were reported to appear linked to parvovirus B19, influenza, CMV and Epstein-Barr virus. The study listed 170 or so TCR beta chains as associated with cytomegalovirus. A later genetic analysis associated a missense DCLRE1C variant with V-gene and J-gene trimming of TCR beta chains, and an independent cohort replicated the association. Strong co-occurrence of HLA alleles, especially DR and DQ, made assigning TCR associations to individual alleles difficult. According to a later analysis, TCR association rates differed among HLA loci, with DRB1 alleles showing the most associated TCRs and HLA-C alleles showing the fewest. A further reported finding was that TCR beta sequences accurately predicted the HLA-A and HLA-B alleles for most subjects in the first cohort. A cluster of highly shared sequence variants was judged likely to represent a technical artifact of the sequencing pipeline. In this cohort, only TCR beta chains were sequenced, and detectable features were limited by the absence of alpha or paired-chain data. In an earlier analysis of about 550 of the donors, most TCR beta V segments were observed in productive rearrangements about 90% or about 30% of the time, broadly matching IMGT annotations. Most CMV-associated TCR beta chains appeared to be HLA-restricted in a later analysis, and the HLA associations seemed to be driven largely by CMV exposure. Around 16 rarely observed V segments, including chromosome 9 orphons, were excluded from the earlier analysis of some 590 of the donors because counts were too low. The classifier was reported to diagnose cytomegalovirus status with high specificity and sensitivity in both the original and validation cohorts. Most TCR sequences were observed very rarely across donors, whereas some public TCRs were present in many individuals. A later analysis associated 16,951 TCR beta sequences with specific HLA alleles at a false discovery rate of 0.05. Three of the identified cytomegalovirus-associated TCR beta chains were confirmed in vitro to be specific for cytomegalovirus antigens. A later genetic analysis reported fewer N-insertions in productive TCRs among donors in an Asian-associated ancestry cluster than the roughly 700-donor mean. For the cohort, immune exposure information was limited to CMV serostatus. Because some donors lacked HLA typing at each locus, the association tests relied only on the typed subset. Compared with equally common non-associated chains, HLA-associated TCR beta chains in a later analysis were more clonally expanded and had lower generation probabilities. Correlated functional status among segregating V segments might reflect linkage disequilibrium, but an unknown experimental factor could not be ruled out. The authors suggested that the approach could potentially be generalized to other disease states and immunological phenotypes. The presence/absence analyses assumed that sequencing depth was roughly uniform across donors, and that assumption may not be true.

The library was generated by the immunoSEQ multiplex PCR assay. For the multiplex PCR, a mixture combining 60 forward primers for TCR Vbeta segments and 13 reverse primers for TCR Jbeta segments was used. The CDR3 region of rearranged TCR beta genes was amplified from genomic DNA with a multiplex PCR assay. The Illumina HiSeq System was used to sequence the amplified TCR beta libraries as 87-base-pair reads. From the authors' description of their analysis: A later analysis tallied 75 million to 95 million unique TCR beta chains across the 700 or so repertoires, and around 12 million of those chains were shared by two or more donors. A nearest-neighbor algorithm error-corrected the raw reads and collapsed the reads into unique sequences, merging closely related sequences to remove PCR and sequencing errors. Alignment of CDR3 sequences to IMGT reference sequences was used to assign V, D and J gene segments. For a sequence to be retained, a match of at least six nucleotides to both a V gene segment and a J gene segment was required. A rearrangement was called productive if the CDR3 had no stop codons and remained in frame with V and J, and every other rearrangement was called non-productive. Following IMGT convention, CDR3 was defined as the stretch from the second conserved V-encoded cysteine to the conserved J-encoded phenylalanine. The earlier analysis of a few hundred of the donors excluded sequences that lacked an unambiguous match to a single V gene segment. In an earlier analysis of roughly 600 of the donors, a V segment was called functional when productive rearrangements were above 56.7%, and segregating when the standard deviation between donors exceeded 5%. A statistical classification framework was built for diagnosing cytomegalovirus status from the catalog of TCR beta chain sequences. In a later analysis, V and J genes were assigned by comparing TCR nucleotide sequences against IMGT/GENE-DB human TR gene sequences. Using the TCRdist pipeline, a later analysis assigned CDR3 sequences along with most-parsimonious VDJ recombination scenarios. In a later analysis, every TCR beta chain was defined by the combination of its CDR3 amino acid sequence and its V-gene family, and reads without a unique V-gene family were dropped. A later analysis removed several hundred highly shared, low-generation-probability nucleotide sequences to deal with suspected cross-contamination and a sequencing artifact. In a later analysis, a clonal expansion index was calculated for each public chain from normalized within-repertoire ranks of inferred template counts. A later analysis computed generation probabilities with a VDJ recombination model fitted to out-of-frame rearrangements, and checked the results against IGoR. In a later analysis, hypergeometric tests were used to score TCR-TCR, TCR-HLA and TCR-CMV co-occurrence, with a repertoire-size bias correction applied to TCR pairs. False discovery rates were estimated in a later analysis by permuting HLA or CMV assignments 20 times. A later analysis grouped co-occurring TCRs with DBSCAN, adding TCRdist sequence similarity when clustering within HLA-allele-positive subsets. For co-occurrence clustering, repertoires with fewer than 30,000 or more than 120,000 public chains were excluded, along with about five repertoires with anomalous nucleotide sharing. What TCRdb holds here is the immuneACCESS table cut down to in-frame rearrangements. Part of the clones is not present; checked against another copy, under half of the missing clones reflect an unresolved V gene, and the others are unexplained. V and J calls and clone size come straight from that table; D and trimming were deduced from the DNA. The sample records about 140,000 clones, 88% of which are singletons. Jointly, the top ten make up around 0.54% of the sample.

The cohort was made up of 500 to 850 healthy bone marrow donors. At the time of sampling, every cohort member was nominally healthy, though immune exposures that went unrecorded were likely present. The donor tested CMV seronegative and was one of the 352 seronegative cohort members. A peripheral blood sample was provided by each donor, and peripheral blood mononuclear cells were used for TCR beta sequencing. Genomic DNA extraction from the blood cell samples was performed with the Qiagen DNeasy Blood Extraction Kit. Only one count was recorded for this clone. There is no known antigen for this receptor. Nothing much larger sits one base from this clone, and base qualities are not available. Sequenced sample: PBMCs. The receptor was isolated from a woman in her forties in good health and CMV-seronegative.

The CDR3 loop reads CASSVEQGRTGELFF. DNA sequence: TGTGCCAGCAGCGTAGAACAGGGGCGGACCGGGGAGCTGTTTTTT. The rearrangement joined TRBV9 to TRBJ2-2, and 7 bases in between align with TRBD1. The cysteine opens and the phenylalanine closes a CDR3 of 15 amino acids. Left in the record is the CDR3 DNA by itself, 45 bases read in frame from the first base. Compared with germline, V lacks 0 bases and J lacks 5 bases; bases without a gene match: 4. Taken from the germline V gene, the CDR1 and CDR2 loops are SGDLS and YYNGEE.